This TCR beta chain was recovered during a study of T cell repertoires in cytomegalovirus infection (dated by TCRdb to between 2019 and 2020). In terms of the full investigation: Donor HLA type was relevant to the analysis, because carriage of CMV infection together with the matching HLA type was indicated by public TCR beta signatures.

Trimming removed 6 bases from V and 7 bases from J; the gene matches leave 11 bases unexplained. The CDR3 sequence holds 15 residues, the cysteine and phenylalanine included. This entry keeps only the CDR3 DNA: 45 bases, framed from base 1. According to the germline V gene (reference sequence), CDR1 reads LNHDA and CDR2 reads SQIVND. Study-wide findings and limitations: The ex vivo response was dominated by HLA-C-restricted CMV-specific TCR beta clonotypes, which also provided the single most frequent clonotype in two of eight donors. In both this cohort and an independent 352-donor cohort, the cumulative frequency of public TCR beta family members distinguished carriers of CMV infection plus the relevant HLA type.

This clonotype has just a few counts. Its antigen remains unidentified. Per-base qualities were not stored, and no clone one base away is much larger. Instrument on record: Illumina HiSeq 1500. TCRdb redid the processing of the public reads, applying fastp at Q25 and MiXCR, and retained in-frame beta chains. A single entry per CDR3 protein holds the most common genes and DNA from its merged rows. The sample includes approximately 200,000 distinct CDR3 sequences, with 28% observed a single time. Under 35% of the sample is taken by the ten largest. This receptor chain uses TRBV19 and TRBJ2-1; TRBD1 fits 8 bases in the junction. This receptor was identified in a human donor in good health (CMV status not recorded). Some clones in this sample may be carry-over from other donors' samples. What was sequenced was PBMCs. The DNA sequence is TGTGCCAGTAGGGACAGGGCCACCCGTACAAATGAGCAGTTCTTC. The encoded protein is CASRDRATRTNEQFF.